These 5 T cell receptor beta chains share one sample of origin, sequenced in a study of blood T cell repertoires in COVID-19. Produced via immunoSEQ multiplex PCR; TCRdb's table is partial and in-frame only. The profile covers roughly 30,000 clones, with about 85% appearing a single time and roughly a quarter taken by the ten largest. Sequencing was performed on peripheral blood. These receptor sequences come from a human donor in a cohort sampled during active COVID-19.

The V and J genes are TRBV5-1 and TRBJ1-1, with 11 positions matching TRBD1. Looked up from germline, CDR1 is SGHRS and CDR2 is YFSETQ. The J segment lost 2 bases and the V segment lost 3 bases, leaving 3 bases of the junction unmatched. The CDR3 length is 15 residues. This CDR3 reads CASSYGTGGNTEAFF. For the CDR3, the DNA is TGCGCCAGCAGCTACGGGACAGGGGGTAACACTGAAGCTTTCTTT.

The V and J genes are TRBV4-1 and TRBJ1-1; D not resolved. The germline CDR1 and CDR2 sequences are MGHRA and YSYEKL. Trimming stripped 5 bases from V and 4 bases from J, with 14 bases between. The CDR3 totals 14 residues. The CDR3 spells CASSFQDGFTEAFF. The CDR3 nucleotides are TGCGCCAGCAGCTTCCAGGATGGATTCACTGAAGCTTTCTTT.

The chain has TRBV30 and TRBJ2-5; possibly TRBD1 for D (6 bases). Germline V gives CDR1 GTSNPN, CDR2 SVGIG (reference sequence). The CDR3 totals 14 residues. Trimming removed 6 bases at V and 4 bases at J, with 18 bases between. The CDR3 nucleotides are TGTGCCTGCGCCGAGGGGGTGATCAGAGAGACCCAGTACTTC. It translates to CACAEGVIRETQYF.

The rearrangement joins TRBV7-3 to TRBJ2-1; 9 nucleotides line up with TRBD1. V gave up 5 bases and J gave up 5 bases; unmatched junction bases: 7. This CDR3 region has 15 residues. The germline CDR1 and CDR2 sequences are SGHTA and FQGTGA. CDR3 amino acids: CASSPRGQGHNEQFF. Here the CDR3 DNA reads TGTGCCAGCAGCCCTCGGGGACAGGGCCACAATGAGCAGTTCTTC.

The V call is TRBV27, the J call TRBJ2-2, with 8 bases matching TRBD1. CDR3 length: 13 residues. V lost 5 bases and J lost 5; bases outside the gene matches: 1. Germline CDR1 is MNHEY and CDR2 is SMNVEV (reference sequence). The CDR3 loop reads CASSDRGTGELFF. Here the CDR3 DNA reads TGTGCCAGCAGTGACAGGGGAACCGGGGAGCTGTTTTTT.